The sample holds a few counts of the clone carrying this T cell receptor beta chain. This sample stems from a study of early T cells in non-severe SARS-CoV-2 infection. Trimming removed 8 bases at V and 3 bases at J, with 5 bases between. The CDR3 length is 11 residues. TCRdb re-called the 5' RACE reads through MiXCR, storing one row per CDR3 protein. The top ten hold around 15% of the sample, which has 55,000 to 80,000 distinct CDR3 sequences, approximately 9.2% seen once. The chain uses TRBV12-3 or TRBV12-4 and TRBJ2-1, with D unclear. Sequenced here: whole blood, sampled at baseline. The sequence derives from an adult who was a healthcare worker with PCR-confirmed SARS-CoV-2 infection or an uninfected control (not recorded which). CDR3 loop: CASGFYNEQFF. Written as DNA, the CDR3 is TGTGCCAGCGGATTCTACAATGAGCAGTTCTTC.